This T cell receptor (beta chain) emerged from a study of T cell responses to AZD1222 COVID-19 vaccine. Notes on the study in general: Clonal diversity may have been underestimated in mostly white British donors. Variant regions that are unmutated are reportedly the target of nearly half of spike-specific TCRs. Of the AZD1222 recipients, only 5 to 7 were seropositive at baseline.

Libraries were prepared by immunoSEQ multiplex PCR; TCRdb keeps only in-frame clonotypes and omits some of them. The data contain roughly 140,000 clones, approximately 87% of them singletons. It was second doses at about 4 or about 12 weeks that were pooled. A word on this clone: Its antigen is as yet unknown.

The source is an adult who received the AZD1222 COVID-19 vaccine. The source material was peripheral blood, sampled 28 days after the second AZD1222 dose.

CDR3 DNA sequence: TGTGCCAGCAGCTCCACGGGACTAGCGGGATTGGAGAACACCGGGGAGCTGTTTTTT. Its translation is CASSSTGLAGLENTGELFF. The rearrangement joins TRBV5-4 to TRBJ2-2; the match to TRBD2 covers 13 bases. Germline V gives CDR1 SGHNT, CDR2 YYREEE (reference sequence). The CDR3 contains 19 residues. V trimming: 3 bases; J trimming: 1 base; junction bases outside the gene matches: 9.